Presented here are 17 T cell receptor beta chains from one specimen sequenced in a study of control samples from healthy donors and cancer patients. TCRdb's copy holds only in-frame clones and misses some; the assay was immunoSEQ multiplex PCR. The table includes about 54,000 clones, 95% to 97% detected once. The sequenced material came from blood. Every receptor here comes from a woman in her twenties or thirties in good health.

The chain combines TRBV15 with TRBJ2-7, with 7 bases fitting TRBD2. CDR3 length: 15 amino acids. Trimming cost V 1 base and J 7 bases; bases outside gene matches: 10. CDR1 and CDR2 (germline): LNHNV, YYDKDF (reference sequence). This chain's CDR3 is CATSRGSAGDWEQYF. CDR3 DNA sequence: TGTGCCACCAGCAGAGGTTCGGCGGGAGATTGGGAGCAGTACTTC. Variable domain in full (rest from reference TRBV15 and TRBJ2-7): DAMVIQNPRYQVTQFGKPVTLSCSQTLNHNVMYWYQQKSSQAPKLLFHYYDKDFNNEADTPDNFQSRRPNTSFCFLDIRSPGLGDTAMYLCATSRGSAGDWEQYFGPGTRLTVT.

The V gene is TRBV2, the J gene TRBJ1-1; D remains ambiguous. Trimming removed 7 bases at V and 0 bases at J, with 9 bases between. Germline lookup yields CDR1 SNHLY and CDR2 FYNNEI. This CDR3 is 13 amino acids long. Here the CDR3 reads CASTSQMNTEAFF. The CDR3 DNA is TGTGCCAGCACTTCACAGATGAACACTGAAGCTTTCTTT.

The rearrangement uses TRBV19 and TRBJ2-3, with unresolved D. V dropped 9 bases and J dropped 1 base, with 29 bases sitting between them. CDR3 length: 19 residues. CDR1 is LNHDA and CDR2 is SQIVND in the germline V gene (reference sequence). CDR3 in amino acids: CASRLPLDMCSFRTDTQYF. CDR3 nucleotides: TGTGCCAGCCGGCTCCCGCTAGATATGTGCTCCTTTCGCACAGATACGCAGTATTTT.

This chain joins TRBV28 and TRBJ1-1; the match to TRBD1 covers 9 bases. CDR1 and CDR2 from the germline V gene are MDHEN and SYDVKM. After removal of 2 bases from V and 5 bases from J, the junction contained 9 bases not matched to a gene. The CDR3 is 16 residues long. This CDR3 reads CASSLGSRQGGTEAFF. CDR3 bases: TGTGCCAGCAGTTTAGGGTCAAGACAGGGGGGAACTGAAGCTTTCTTT.

This clone has just one count. The chain links TRBV5-6 to TRBJ1-5; no reliable D call. The CDR3 is 12 amino acids. The germline V and J ends were trimmed by 4 bases and 4 bases, with 6 bases remaining between them. Germline CDR1 is SGHDT and CDR2 is YYEEEE. This CDR3 is CASSIGNQPQHF. The CDR3 coding sequence is TGTGCCAGCAGCATCGGGAATCAGCCCCAGCATTTT.

V and J are TRBV7-2 and TRBJ1-2; D gene unclear. V was trimmed by 5 bases and J by 0 bases, leaving 10 bases between them. The CDR3 length is 14 residues. The V gene's germline CDR1 is SGHTA and CDR2 FQGNSA. This CDR3 is CASSQNGANYGYTF. In nucleotides, the CDR3 is TGTGCCAGCAGCCAGAACGGTGCTAACTATGGCTACACCTTC.

This chain connects TRBV27 to TRBJ1-1; 7 nucleotides line up with TRBD1. V shed 2 bases and J 0 bases; nucleotides not matched to a gene: 6. The CDR3 loop spans 16 amino acids. From germline, CDR1 is MNHEY and CDR2 SMNVEV (reference sequence). The CDR3 sequence is CASSLTRGPVNTEAFF. The DNA of the CDR3 is TGTGCCAGCAGTTTAACTAGGGGGCCTGTGAACACTGAAGCTTTCTTT.

The V and J genes are TRBV6-5 and TRBJ1-1; D unresolved. Germline V gives CDR1 MNHEY, CDR2 SVGAGI. This CDR3 is built from 12 residues. The V end was cut by 4 bases, the J end by 1 base, with 4 bases between. The CDR3 protein is CASSSGNTEAFF. Here the CDR3 DNA reads TGTGCCAGCAGTTCAGGGAACACTGAAGCTTTCTTT.

This chain joins TRBV28 and TRBJ1-6; D possibly corresponds to TRBD1 (5 bases). The V and J ends lost 5 bases and 6 bases respectively, with 8 bases between them. In germline, CDR1 is MDHEN, CDR2 SYDVKM. CDR3 length equals 13 residues. DNA for the CDR3: TGTGCCAGCAGTCCTGGGGGTAATTCACCCCTCCACTTT. The encoded protein is CASSPGGNSPLHF.

This clone showed up just once. The chain joins TRBV5-1 to TRBJ2-1; the match to TRBD2 covers 13 bases. Trimming took 0 bases from V and 7 from J; bases not matched to a gene: 4. Germline V gene lookup returns CDR1 SGHRS and CDR2 YFSETQ. This CDR3 region has 16 residues. CDR3 nucleotide sequence: TGCGCCAGCAGCTTGGGGACTAGCGGGAGATGGAATGAGCAGTTCTTC. This sequence encodes CASSLGTSGRWNEQFF.

V usage is TRBV20-1 and J usage is TRBJ2-1, with TRBD2 matching 7 bases. V shed 8 bases, J shed 6 bases, and the junction held 4 bases outside the gene matches. Looked up from germline, CDR1 is DFQATT and CDR2 is SNEGSKA (reference sequence). The CDR3 spans 11 residues. DNA for the CDR3: TGCAGTTCGGGAGGTCGCAATGAGCAGTTCTTC. Translated: CSSGGRNEQFF.

The chain has TRBV5-4 and TRBJ2-7; tentatively, D is TRBD2 (6 bases). CDR3 length equals 15 residues. CDR1 is SGHNT and CDR2 is YYREEE in the germline V gene (reference sequence). The V and J ends lost 3 bases and 1 base respectively, with 14 bases between them. Here the CDR3 reads CASSSGVEGSYEQYF. The CDR3, as DNA: TGTGCCAGCAGCTCGGGGGTCGAGGGGTCCTACGAGCAGTACTTC.

In DNA form, the CDR3 reads TGTGCCAGCAGCCAAGCTCCTATCTCCTACAATGAGCAGTTCTTC. It is translated as CASSQAPISYNEQFF. This chain joins TRBV3-1 (or the pseudogene TRBV3-2) and TRBJ2-1, with D unclear. Germline V gives CDR1 LGHDT, CDR2 YNNKEL (reference sequence). CDR3 length: 15 residues. Trimming shortened V by 1 base and J by 0 bases, and 7 bases separated the two germline ends.

CDR3 sequence (DNA): TGCGCCAGCAGCCAAACCGGGACAGGGGGCTGGTATGGCTACACCTTC. It is translated as CASSQTGTGGWYGYTF. The chain recombines TRBV4-1 with TRBJ1-2, with 12 bases that match TRBD1. Looked up from germline, CDR1 is MGHRA and CDR2 is YSYEKL. The CDR3 runs 16 residues. J gave up 5 bases and V 2 bases, and 6 bases lay outside the gene matches.

This rearrangement joins TRBV15 to TRBJ1-5, with D possibly TRBD1 on 6 matching bases. The V and J ends lost 5 bases and 4 bases respectively, with 15 bases between them. The CDR3 is 15 amino acids. CDR1 is LNHNV, CDR2 YYDKDF, per germline (reference sequence). DNA for the CDR3: TGTGCCACCAGCCCGAGAGACAGGACTAATCAGCCCCAGCATTTT. Translation: CATSPRDRTNQPQHF.

This chain uses TRBV5-5 with TRBJ2-7; 8 bases fit TRBD2. Per the germline V gene, CDR1 is SGHKS and CDR2 is YYEKEE (reference sequence). The CDR3 length is 14 residues. J gave up 5 bases and V 2 bases, and 6 bases lay outside the gene matches. The CDR3: CASSFSGGPNEQYF. CDR3 in DNA: TGTGCCAGCAGCTTTTCGGGAGGGCCGAACGAGCAGTACTTC.

Remarks on this clone: Likely a read error: the CDR3 ends without its conserved phenylalanine or tryptophan. No DNA is shown, since the ends of the CDR3 on it are uncertain; the CDR3 is the one TCRdb lists. V gene TRBV28 combines with J gene TRBJ2-7; TRBD2 was called by the table and not checked on the DNA. The CDR3 has 13 residues if both end residues are counted. Germline V gene lookup returns CDR1 MDHEN and CDR2 SYDVKM. Here the CDR3 reads CASSRLAGGLGSL.